This TCR beta chain was profiled in a study of CD8 T cells in ankylosing spondylitis. The CDR3 extends over 15 amino acids. The germline gives CDR1 SGHRS, CDR2 YFSETQ. Trimming pared 1 base from V and 4 bases from J, leaving 12 bases between. This clonotype was seen at least ten times. The antigen remains unidentified. Researchers built TCR beta libraries using quantitative 5'-RACE with molecular barcodes. TCRdb fed the 5' RACE reads into MiXCR, producing one record per CDR3 protein. The sample holds approximately 69,000 distinct CDR3 sequences; about 5.4% are singletons and the top ten take 2% to 2.5%. General observations from the study: Disease-linked clones were found to be CD8+ and relatively rare in peripheral blood. The authors reported significant enrichment of disease-linked clones in matched ankylosing spondylitis synovial fluid. What seemed typical of ankylosing spondylitis blood was a TCR beta motif built from 7 or 8 highly homologous variants.

The sample taken for sequencing was blood, either unsorted or a sorted T cell fraction (not recorded which). This sequence was found in a male donor with ankylosing spondylitis or in good health (not recorded which). V and J are TRBV5-1 and TRBJ1-5; no reliable D call. The CDR3 DNA reads as TGCGCCAGCAGCTTGCGATGGCAGACAAATCAGCCCCAGCATTTT. This translates into CASSLRWQTNQPQHF.